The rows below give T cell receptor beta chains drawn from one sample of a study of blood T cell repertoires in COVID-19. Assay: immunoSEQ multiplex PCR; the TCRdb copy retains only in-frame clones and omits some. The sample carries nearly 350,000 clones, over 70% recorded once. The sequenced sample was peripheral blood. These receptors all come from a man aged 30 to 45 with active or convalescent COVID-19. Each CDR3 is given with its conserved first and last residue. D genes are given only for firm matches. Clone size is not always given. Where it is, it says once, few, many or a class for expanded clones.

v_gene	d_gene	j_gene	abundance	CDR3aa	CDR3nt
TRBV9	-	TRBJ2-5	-	CASSVDGRQETQYF	TGTGCCAGCAGCGTAGATGGCCGACAAGAGACCCAGTACTTC
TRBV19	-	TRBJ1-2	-	CASRLLGGRRTGTF	TGTGCCAGTAGGCTTCTCGGGGGACGACGAACCGGCACCTTC
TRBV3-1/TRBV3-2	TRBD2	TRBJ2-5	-	CASSQDSGVGETQYF	TGTGCCAGCAGCCAAGATAGCGGGGTCGGCGAGACCCAGTACTTC
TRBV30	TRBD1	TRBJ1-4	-	CAWSMDRGRDEKLFF	TGTGCCTGGAGTATGGACAGGGGGCGAGACGAAAAACTGTTTTTT
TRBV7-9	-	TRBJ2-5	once	CASSRDLQETQYF	TGTGCCAGCAGCCGGGACTTGCAAGAGACCCAGTACTTC
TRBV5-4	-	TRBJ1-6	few	CASSERGGPDNSPLHF	TGTGCCAGCAGTGAGAGGGGGGGACCGGATAATTCACCCCTCCACTTT
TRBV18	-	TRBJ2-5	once	CASSPPVTRKTQYF	TGTGCCAGCTCACCACCGGTAACCAGAAAGACCCAGTACTTC
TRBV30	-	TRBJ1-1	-	CAWRGRVNTEAFF	TGTGCCTGGAGGGGCAGGGTGAACACTGAAGCTTTCTTT
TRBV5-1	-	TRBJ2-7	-	CASSLGSGLSYEQYF	TGCGCCAGCAGCTTGGGGTCAGGTCTCTCCTACGAGCAGTACTTC
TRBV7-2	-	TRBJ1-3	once	CASSETNSGNTIYF	TGTGCCAGCAGCGAGACAAACTCTGGAAACACCATATATTTT
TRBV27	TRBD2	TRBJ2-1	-	CASTRSSGPSGNEQFF	TGTGCCAGTACCCGCTCTAGCGGTCCCTCAGGGAATGAGCAGTTCTTC
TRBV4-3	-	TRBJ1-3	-	CASSQGQVGNTIYF	TGCGCCAGCAGCCAAGGACAGGTTGGAAACACCATATATTTT
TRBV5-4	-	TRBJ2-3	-	CASSLPQGPTDTQYF	TGTGCCAGCAGCTTACCACAGGGTCCCACAGATACGCAGTATTTT
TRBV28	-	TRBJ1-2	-	CASSFAGAYGYTF	TGTGCCAGCAGTTTCGCAGGGGCTTATGGCTACACCTTC
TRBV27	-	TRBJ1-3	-	CASSLRGSGNTIYF	TGTGCCAGCAGTTTACGAGGATCCGGAAACACCATATATTTT
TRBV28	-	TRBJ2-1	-	CASSLGGEQFF	TGTGCCAGCAGTTTAGGGGGCGAGCAGTTCTTC
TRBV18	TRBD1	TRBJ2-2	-	CASSPERTGVGELFF	TGTGCCAGCTCACCGGAACGGACAGGGGTCGGGGAGCTGTTTTTT
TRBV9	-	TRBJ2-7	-	CASSVESQGLREQYF	TGTGCCAGCAGCGTAGAATCACAGGGTTTACGCGAGCAGTACTTC
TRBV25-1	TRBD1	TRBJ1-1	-	CASSGGLNTEAFF	TGTGCCAGCTCAGGGGGGCTGAACACTGAAGCTTTCTTT
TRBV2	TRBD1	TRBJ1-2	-	CASSEGQGARGYTF	TGTGCCAGCAGTGAGGGACAGGGGGCGAGGGGCTACACCTTC
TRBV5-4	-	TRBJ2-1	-	CASSGPQSGSYNEQFF	TGTGCCAGCAGCGGCCCCCAAAGCGGCTCCTACAATGAGCAGTTCTTC
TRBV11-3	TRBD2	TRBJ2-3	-	CASSLDSGNGDTQYF	TGTGCCAGCAGCTTAGATAGCGGGAACGGAGATACGCAGTATTTT
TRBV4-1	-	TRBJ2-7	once	CASSRSVGIYEQYF	TGCGCCAGCAGCCGAAGCGTCGGGATCTACGAGCAGTACTTC
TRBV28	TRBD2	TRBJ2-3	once	CASSLNGRGTPDTQYF	TGTGCCAGCTCCCTAAACGGGAGGGGCACCCCAGATACGCAGTATTTT
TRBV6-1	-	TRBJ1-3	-	CASSEFLHLRQGGTIYF	TGTGCCAGCAGTGAATTCCTCCATTTACGTCAAGGCGGCACCATATATTTT
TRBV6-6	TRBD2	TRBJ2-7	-	CASLASGGSYEQYF	TGTGCCAGCCTTGCTAGCGGGGGCTCCTACGAGCAGTACTTC
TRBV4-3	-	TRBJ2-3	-	CASSHGGGARGWGYTQYF	TGCGCCAGCAGCCATGGGGGTGGGGCTAGGGGGTGGGGGTATACGCAGTATTTT
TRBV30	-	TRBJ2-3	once	CAWSVGGGYLDTQYF	TGTGCCTGGAGTGTAGGGGGGGGGTACCTAGATACGCAGTATTTT
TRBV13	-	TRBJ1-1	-	CASSLGGFSTEAFF	TGTGCCAGCAGCTTGGGGGGGTTTTCCACTGAAGCTTTCTTT
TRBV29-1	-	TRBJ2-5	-	CSVSPGETQYF	TGCAGCGTCTCCCCGGGGGAGACCCAGTACTTC
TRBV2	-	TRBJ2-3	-	CASRRDRTEPDTQYF	TGTGCCAGCAGACGAGACAGGACAGAACCAGATACGCAGTATTTT
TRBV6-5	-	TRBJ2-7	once	CASSATNPRSYEQYF	TGTGCCAGCAGCGCGACTAATCCCCGCTCCTACGAGCAGTACTTC
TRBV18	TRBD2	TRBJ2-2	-	CASSPPETSGRAGGELFF	TGTGCCAGCTCACCACCTGAGACTAGCGGGAGGGCCGGCGGGGAGCTGTTTTTT